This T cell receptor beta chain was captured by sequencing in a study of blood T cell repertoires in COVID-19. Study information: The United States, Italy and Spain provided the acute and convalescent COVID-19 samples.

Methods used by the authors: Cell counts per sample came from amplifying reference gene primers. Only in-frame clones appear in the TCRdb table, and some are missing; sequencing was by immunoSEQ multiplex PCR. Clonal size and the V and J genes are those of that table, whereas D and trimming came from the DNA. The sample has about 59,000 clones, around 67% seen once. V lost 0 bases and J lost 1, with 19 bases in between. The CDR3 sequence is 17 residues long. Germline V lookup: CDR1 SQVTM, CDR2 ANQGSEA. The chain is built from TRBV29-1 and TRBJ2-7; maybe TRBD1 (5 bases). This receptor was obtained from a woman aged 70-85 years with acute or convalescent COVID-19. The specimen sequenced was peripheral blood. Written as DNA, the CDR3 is TGCAGCGTTGAAGATAGAATGGCAGGGTCCCATTCCTACGAGCAGTACTTC. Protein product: CSVEDRMAGSHSYEQYF.